A selection of T cell receptor beta chains follows, all from one sample in a study of neurological immune-mediated disorders. Using its own MiXCR run on the 5' RACE reads, TCRdb lists one record per CDR3 protein. The sample holds about 59,000 distinct CDR3 sequences, around 24% seen once. The sequenced sample consisted of PBMCs. These receptors all stem from a man between 60 and 70 years old with HTLV-1-associated myelopathy (HAM/TSP). CDR3s include the opening cysteine and the closing phenylalanine or tryptophan. A D gene is named only where the DNA matches it firmly. Size is omitted from some rows. Given values are once, few, many or a class for expanded clones.

clone size,J gene,D gene,V gene,CDR3 protein,CDR3 DNA
many,TRBJ2-2,.,TRBV27,CASSPTGVTGELFF,TGTGCCAGCAGTCCGACTGGAGTGACCGGGGAGCTGTTTTTT
many,TRBJ2-7,TRBD2,TRBV5-1,CASSLSGRSHEQYF,TGCGCCAGCAGCTTGAGCGGGAGATCCCACGAGCAGTACTTC
many,TRBJ2-6,.,TRBV6-6,CASSSTGANVLTF,TGTGCCAGCAGTTCAACTGGGGCCAACGTCCTGACTTTC
.,TRBJ2-3,TRBD2,TRBV20-1,CSAGGLAGGVDTQYF,TGCAGTGCCGGGGGACTAGCGGGAGGCGTAGATACGCAGTATTTT
many,TRBJ2-2,.,TRBV5-1,CASSSGPPNGELFF,TGCGCCAGCAGCTCGGGACCCCCGAACGGGGAGCTGTTTTTT
many,TRBJ1-2,TRBD1,TRBV6-2/TRBV6-3,CASSYSGQGIPKGYTF,TGTGCCAGCAGTTACTCGGGACAGGGGATTCCGAAAGGCTACACCTTC
many,TRBJ2-1,TRBD2,TRBV28,CASSLGGRVYNEQFF,TGTGCCAGCAGTTTGGGGGGGAGGGTTTACAATGAGCAGTTCTTC
.,TRBJ2-1,TRBD1,TRBV27,CASSRDLGPGTGTTMAHEQFF,TGTGCCAGCAGCCGGGACCTAGGGCCGGGGACAGGGACTACAATGGCCCATGAGCAGTTCTTC
.,TRBJ2-5,.,TRBV11-3,CASSVQDTQYF,TGTGCCAGCAGCGTACAGGATACCCAGTACTTC
.,TRBJ2-7,TRBD2,TRBV7-8,CASTLVASGTIGEQYF,TGTGCCAGCACCTTAGTGGCTAGCGGTACGATTGGAGAGCAGTACTTC